The present T cell receptor (beta chain) was sequenced within a study of blood T cells in healthy people across ages (dated by TCRdb to between 2014 and 2017). Background for the entire study: In model experiments, template switching captured about one uniquely barcoded TCR beta cDNA molecule for every two T cells. To track age-related changes in TCR beta repertoire diversity, the study relied on deep sequencing normalized with unique cDNA molecular identifiers. For two donors (one aged 18 to 30 and one aged 80 or older), the study analyzed two additional independent replicas of 1 million unique cDNA reads from the same blood draw. Donors were grouped into four age groups: young (average approximately 15 years), middle-aged (39), aged (roughly 62) and long-lived (just over 80). What the authors observed across the whole study: The CMV infection status of donors was not known, potentially confounding age-related changes in expanded clonotypes. Estimates of total diversity from one million sequenced T cells were regarded as lower bounds and underestimates. There was a strong correlation between observed TCR beta diversity and the percentage of naive T cells measured by flow cytometry. Compared with the aged group, the long-lived group had more naive CD4+ T cells, fewer expanded clones and increased TCR diversity, a pattern suggesting age selection. As age increased, observed TCR beta diversity per million T cells dropped in a roughly linear way, and a significant reduction was already evident by age 40. Because profiling used bulk unsorted PBMCs, naive and antigen-experienced compartments could not be compared conclusively.

Libraries were built with 5' RACE. The sequencing machine was an Illumina HiSeq 2500. The second PCR ran for roughly 7 to 11 cycles and used a J-beta primer mix along with a sample-barcoded 5' primer. A template-switch 5' adaptor carrying 12 random nucleotides introduced a unique molecular identifier onto each TCR beta cDNA molecule. At least 3 million CDR3-containing paired-end reads were obtained from each sample. First-strand cDNA was synthesized from all RNA with the Mint cDNA synthesis kit, primed by a TRBC-specific oligonucleotide. Following uracil-DNA glycosylase treatment, a first 18-cycle PCR with universal primers M1SS and BC2_uni_R was performed on all cDNA. Per the authors' processing: Normalization of each sample was performed by random selection of 1 million high-quality reads, each carrying a distinct molecular identifier. Instead of being binned into consensus sequences, reads with shared molecular identifiers were discarded. CDR3 identification, clonotype clustering and error correction used MiTCR with a Q25 quality threshold and the strictest error-elimination algorithm. A nonparametric unseen species model using Euler transformation provided a lower-bound estimate of total TCR beta diversity. TCRdb ran its own pipeline on the public reads, namely fastp trimming at Q25 and MiXCR clone calling, and kept in-frame beta chains. Each CDR3 protein gets just one entry, which takes the most common genes and DNA from the rows behind it. TCRdb's processing, not the study's, gives the V and J calls here. The sample contains 800,000 or so distinct CDR3 sequences, 25% of them found a single time. The ten largest account for under 4% of the sample.

Taken from cysteine to phenylalanine, the CDR3 has 17 residues. The sequence is cut down to CDR3 DNA, 51 bases in frame from base 1. V gives up 0 bases and J gives up 5 bases, and the segment between their germline ends measures 20 bases. The CDR1 and CDR2 encoded by the germline V gene are SGHRS and YFSETQ. The donors were some 39 Caucasian individuals from Russia, aged about 6 to 100 years, who were systemically healthy. Ten milliliters of peripheral blood were drawn from each donor into EDTA-treated Vacutainer tubes. Ficoll-Paque density-gradient centrifugation was used to isolate PBMCs, with at least 6.5 million per sample. Trizol reagent was used to extract total RNA from PBMCs, with at least 5.5 micrograms per sample. For every donor, flow cytometry on a PBMC aliquot measured the percentage of naive CD45RAhigh/CD27high T cells. A note on this clonotype: Its antigen target is currently unknown. Base-call qualities are not available, and no considerably larger clone is one nucleotide away.

These data were likewise used in another study, on T cells of mothers and their children. The second source states: Nine systemically healthy Caucasian individuals served as donors, namely three mothers together with their six children. cDNA synthesis consumed the entire amount of extracted RNA, loaded at approximately 1.6 ug RNA in each 15 ul reaction. In the second PCR, the M1S primer introduced both the sample barcodes and 2-4 random nucleotides. More than 8 million TCR beta CDR3 reads were obtained from each mother, and about 3 million reads were obtained from each child. In both related and unrelated pairs, thymic selection shapes the output of TCR recombination in a similar way, with inherited differences having only a minor effect. Normalized repertoire overlap was always found to be slightly, but never significantly, higher in related mother-child pairs than in unrelated mother-child pairs. No persistent microchimeric T cell clones were detected, at a sensitivity of 90 to 100 clones per million clonotypes. In the study, deep NGS was used to compare the TCR beta repertoires of mothers and children, and features distinguishing related mother-child pairs from unrelated individuals were sought. The mean age was 40 +/- 4 years for the mothers and around 10 +/- 4 years for the children. After adapter ligation with NEBNext reagents, the libraries were sequenced on Illumina HiSeq 2000 with 100+100 nt paired-end reads. Mother and child libraries were prepared a month apart and sequenced in separate runs to prevent cross-contamination. For each donor, between roughly 500,000 and 2,100,000 distinct TCR beta clonotypes were identified. Naive TCR beta clonotypes were estimated from low-frequency clonotypes matched to each donor's FACS-determined naive share, without sorting.

The clonotype was recovered from a boy between 10 and 17 years old in good health. Sample: blood. The chain uses TRBV5-1 and TRBJ1-1, with the D gene too uncertain to name. The CDR3 is CASSLGPTNLIATEAFF. The bases are TGCGCCAGCAGCTTGGGGCCTACAAATCTAATCGCGACTGAAGCTTTCTTT.